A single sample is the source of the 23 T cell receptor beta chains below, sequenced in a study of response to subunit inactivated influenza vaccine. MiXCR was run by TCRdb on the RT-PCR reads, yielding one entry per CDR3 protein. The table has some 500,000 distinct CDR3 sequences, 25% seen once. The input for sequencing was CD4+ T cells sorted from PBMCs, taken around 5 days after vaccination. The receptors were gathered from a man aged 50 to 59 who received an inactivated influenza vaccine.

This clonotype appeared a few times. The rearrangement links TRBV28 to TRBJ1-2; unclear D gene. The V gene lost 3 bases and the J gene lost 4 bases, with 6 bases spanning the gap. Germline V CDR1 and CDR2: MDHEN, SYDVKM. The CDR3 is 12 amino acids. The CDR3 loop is CASSFGSYGYTF. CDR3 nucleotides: TGTGCCAGCAGTTTTGGGAGCTATGGCTACACCTTC.

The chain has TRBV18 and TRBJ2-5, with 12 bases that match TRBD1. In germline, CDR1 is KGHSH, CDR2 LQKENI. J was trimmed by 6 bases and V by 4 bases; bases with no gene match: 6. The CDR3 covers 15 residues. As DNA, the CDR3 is TGTGCCAGCTCACAAGGGACAGGGGGCACGAAGACCCAGTACTTC. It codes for CASSQGTGGTKTQYF.

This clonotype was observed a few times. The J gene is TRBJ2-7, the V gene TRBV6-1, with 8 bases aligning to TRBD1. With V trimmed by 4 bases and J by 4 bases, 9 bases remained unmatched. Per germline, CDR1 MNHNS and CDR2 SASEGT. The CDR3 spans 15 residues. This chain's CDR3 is CASSARQGKLYEQYF. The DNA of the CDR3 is TGTGCCAGCAGTGCGAGACAGGGGAAGCTTTACGAGCAGTACTTC.

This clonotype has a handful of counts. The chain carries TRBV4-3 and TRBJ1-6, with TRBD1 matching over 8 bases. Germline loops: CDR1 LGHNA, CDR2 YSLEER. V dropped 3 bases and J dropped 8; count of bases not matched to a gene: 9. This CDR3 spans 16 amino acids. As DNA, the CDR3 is TGCGCCAGCAGCCACTCCAGGGGGCGAGCAGATTCACCCCTCCACTTT. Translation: CASSHSRGRADSPLHF.

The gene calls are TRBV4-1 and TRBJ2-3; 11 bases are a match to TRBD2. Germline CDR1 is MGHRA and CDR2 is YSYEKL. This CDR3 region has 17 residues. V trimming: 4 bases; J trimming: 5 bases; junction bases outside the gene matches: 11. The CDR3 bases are TGCGCCAGCAGCCGCGCCCTTAGCGGGGGGGCGGGAGATACGCAGTATTTT. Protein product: CASSRALSGGAGDTQYF.

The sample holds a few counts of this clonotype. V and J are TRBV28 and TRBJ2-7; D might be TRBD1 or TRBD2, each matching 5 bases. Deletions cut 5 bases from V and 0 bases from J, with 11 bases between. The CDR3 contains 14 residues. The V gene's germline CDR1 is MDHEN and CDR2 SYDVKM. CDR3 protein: CASSGTGSSYEQYF. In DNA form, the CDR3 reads TGTGCCAGCAGTGGGACGGGAAGCTCCTACGAGCAGTACTTC.

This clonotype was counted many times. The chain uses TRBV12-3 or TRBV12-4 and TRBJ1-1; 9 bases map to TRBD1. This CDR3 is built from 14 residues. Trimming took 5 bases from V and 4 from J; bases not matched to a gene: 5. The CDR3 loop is CASSLTGGGTEAFF. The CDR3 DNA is TGTGCCAGCAGTCTGACAGGGGGTGGCACTGAAGCTTTCTTT.

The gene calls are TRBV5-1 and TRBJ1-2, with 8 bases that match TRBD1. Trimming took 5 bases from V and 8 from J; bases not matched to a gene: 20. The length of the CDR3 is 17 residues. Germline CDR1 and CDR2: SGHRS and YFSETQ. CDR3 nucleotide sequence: TGCGCCAGCAGTCCCCCGGACAGGGATGTGTTCGGAAGAGGCTACACCTTC. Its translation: CASSPPDRDVFGRGYTF.

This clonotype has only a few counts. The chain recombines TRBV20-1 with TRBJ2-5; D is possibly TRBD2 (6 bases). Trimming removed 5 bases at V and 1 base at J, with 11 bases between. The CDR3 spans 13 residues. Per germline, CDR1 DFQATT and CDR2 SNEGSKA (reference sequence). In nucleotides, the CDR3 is TGCAGTGCTTCAAGGACTATCCAAGAGACCCAGTACTTC. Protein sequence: CSASRTIQETQYF.

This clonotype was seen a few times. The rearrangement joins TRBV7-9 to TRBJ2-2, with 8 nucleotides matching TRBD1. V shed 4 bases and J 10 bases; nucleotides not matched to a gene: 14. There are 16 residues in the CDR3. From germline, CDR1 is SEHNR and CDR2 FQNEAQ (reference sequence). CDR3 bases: TGTGCCAGCAGCTCCTCCCCGGGACAGGTCACCCCGGAGCTGTTTTTT. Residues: CASSSSPGQVTPELFF.

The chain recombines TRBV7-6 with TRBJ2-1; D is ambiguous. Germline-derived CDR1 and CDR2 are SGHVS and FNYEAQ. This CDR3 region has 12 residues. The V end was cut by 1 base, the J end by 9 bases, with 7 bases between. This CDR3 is CASSLGLGEQFF. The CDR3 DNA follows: TGTGCCAGCAGCTTAGGGTTGGGTGAGCAGTTCTTC.

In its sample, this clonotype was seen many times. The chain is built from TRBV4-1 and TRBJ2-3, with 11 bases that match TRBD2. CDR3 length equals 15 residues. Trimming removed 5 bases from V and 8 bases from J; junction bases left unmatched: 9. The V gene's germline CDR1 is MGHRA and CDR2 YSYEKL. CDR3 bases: TGCGCCAGCAGCACACTAGCGGGAGTAGCGAGTACGCAGTATTTT. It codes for CASSTLAGVASTQYF.

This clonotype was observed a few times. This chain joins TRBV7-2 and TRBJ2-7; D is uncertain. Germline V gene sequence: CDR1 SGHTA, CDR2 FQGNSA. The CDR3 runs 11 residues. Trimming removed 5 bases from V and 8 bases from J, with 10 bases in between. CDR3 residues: CASSLNWKQYF. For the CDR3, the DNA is TGTGCCAGCAGCCTTAATTGGAAGCAGTACTTC.

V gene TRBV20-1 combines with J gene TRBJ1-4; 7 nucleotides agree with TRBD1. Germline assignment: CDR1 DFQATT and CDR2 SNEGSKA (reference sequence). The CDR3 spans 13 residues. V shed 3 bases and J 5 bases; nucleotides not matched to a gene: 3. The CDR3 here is CSASPDRNEKLFF. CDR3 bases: TGCAGTGCTAGCCCGGACAGGAATGAAAAACTGTTTTTT.

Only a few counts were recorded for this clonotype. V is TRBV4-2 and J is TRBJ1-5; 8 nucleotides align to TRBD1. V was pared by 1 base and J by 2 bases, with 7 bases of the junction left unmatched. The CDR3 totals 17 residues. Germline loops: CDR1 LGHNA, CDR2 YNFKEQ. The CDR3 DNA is TGTGCCAGCAGCCAAGCTGAGAGACAGGGGCGCAATCAGCCCCAGCATTTT. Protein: CASSQAERQGRNQPQHF.

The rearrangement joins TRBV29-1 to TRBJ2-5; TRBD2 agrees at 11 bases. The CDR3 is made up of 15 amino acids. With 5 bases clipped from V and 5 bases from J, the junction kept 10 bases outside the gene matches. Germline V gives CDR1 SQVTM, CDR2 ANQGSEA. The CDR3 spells CSVFTLAGGRETQYF. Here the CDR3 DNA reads TGCAGCGTTTTTACCCTAGCGGGAGGTAGGGAGACCCAGTACTTC.

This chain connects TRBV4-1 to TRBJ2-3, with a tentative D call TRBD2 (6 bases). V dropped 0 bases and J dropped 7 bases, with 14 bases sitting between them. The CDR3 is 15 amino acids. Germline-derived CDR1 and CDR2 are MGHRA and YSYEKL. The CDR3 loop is CASSQEGLARHTQYF. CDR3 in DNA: TGCGCCAGCAGCCAAGAGGGGCTAGCGAGGCATACGCAGTATTTT.

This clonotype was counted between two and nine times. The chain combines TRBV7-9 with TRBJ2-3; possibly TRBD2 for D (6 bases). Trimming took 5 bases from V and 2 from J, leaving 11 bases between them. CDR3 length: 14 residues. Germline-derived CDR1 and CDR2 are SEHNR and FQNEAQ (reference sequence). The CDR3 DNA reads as TGTGCCAGCAGCGTAGGCGGGACCACAGATACGCAGTATTTT. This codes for CASSVGGTTDTQYF.

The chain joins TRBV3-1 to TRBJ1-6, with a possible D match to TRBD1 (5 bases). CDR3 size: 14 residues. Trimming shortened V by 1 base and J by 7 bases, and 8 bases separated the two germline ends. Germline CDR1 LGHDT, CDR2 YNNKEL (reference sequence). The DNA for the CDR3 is TGTGCCAGCAGCCAAGGGACACCAAATTCACCCCTCCACTTT. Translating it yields CASSQGTPNSPLHF.

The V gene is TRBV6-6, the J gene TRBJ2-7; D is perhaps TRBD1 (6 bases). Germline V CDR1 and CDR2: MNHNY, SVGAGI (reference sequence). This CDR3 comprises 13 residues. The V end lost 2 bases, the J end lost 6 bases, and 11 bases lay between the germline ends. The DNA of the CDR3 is TGTGCCAGCAGTTACCTGGGACACCCCGAGCAGTACTTC. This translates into CASSYLGHPEQYF.

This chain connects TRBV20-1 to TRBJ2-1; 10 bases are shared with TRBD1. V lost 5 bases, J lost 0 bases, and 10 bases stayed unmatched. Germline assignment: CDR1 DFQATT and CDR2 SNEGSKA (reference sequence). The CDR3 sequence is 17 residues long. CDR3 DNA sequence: TGCAGTGCTTTTCAGGGGGACAGGGGCTTCTCCTACAATGAGCAGTTCTTC. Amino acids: CSAFQGDRGFSYNEQFF.

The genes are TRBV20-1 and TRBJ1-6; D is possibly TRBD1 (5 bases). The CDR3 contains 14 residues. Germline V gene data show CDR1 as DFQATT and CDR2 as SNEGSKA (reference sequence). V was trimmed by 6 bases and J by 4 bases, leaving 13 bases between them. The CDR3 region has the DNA TGCAGTGCAAGGGACCTATGGTATAATTCACCCCTCCACTTT. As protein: CSARDLWYNSPLHF.

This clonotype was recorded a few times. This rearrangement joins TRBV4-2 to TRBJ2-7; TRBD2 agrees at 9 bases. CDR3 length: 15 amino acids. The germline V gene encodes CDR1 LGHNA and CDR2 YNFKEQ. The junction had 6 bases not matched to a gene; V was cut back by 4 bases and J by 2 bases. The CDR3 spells CASSRELAGTYEQYF. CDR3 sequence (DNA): TGTGCCAGCAGCCGGGAACTAGCGGGTACCTACGAGCAGTACTTC.